This T cell receptor beta chain was captured by sequencing in a study of tumor-infiltrating lymphocytes in localized non-small cell lung cancer. General study results and limits: Tumors had more T cell infiltration than uninvolved lung, per TCRbeta sequencing and CD3 counts. Each assay used a separate piece of the same tissue. Tumor T-cell fraction from TCR sequencing was not associated with recurrence-free survival (p = 0.61).

Method: immunoSEQ multiplex PCR; TCRdb's copy keeps in-frame clones and lacks some. The sample records just under 30,000 clones, 80% to 90% being singletons. The germline V gene has CDR1 SQVTM and CDR2 ANQGSEA. The CDR3 sequence is 12 residues long. V lost 6 bases and J 4 bases, leaving 12 bases between the germline ends. Comments on this clone: Its antigen remains unidentified.

The clonotype originates from a human donor with non-small cell lung cancer. The source material was lung tumor tissue. The V call is TRBV29-1, the J call TRBJ1-2, with no clear D. CDR3 protein: CSVTRGIYGYTF. The CDR3 nucleotides are TGCAGCGTGACACGCGGAATCTATGGCTACACCTTC.